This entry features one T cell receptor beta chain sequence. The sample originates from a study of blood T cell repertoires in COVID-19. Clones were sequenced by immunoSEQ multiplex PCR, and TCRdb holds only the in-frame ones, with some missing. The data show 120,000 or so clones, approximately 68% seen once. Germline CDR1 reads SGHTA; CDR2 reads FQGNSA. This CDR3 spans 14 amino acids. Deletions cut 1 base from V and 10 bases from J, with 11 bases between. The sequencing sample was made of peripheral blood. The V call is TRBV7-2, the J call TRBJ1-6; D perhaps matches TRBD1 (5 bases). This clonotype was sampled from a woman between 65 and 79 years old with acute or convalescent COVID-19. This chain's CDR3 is CASSLEDTRSPLHF. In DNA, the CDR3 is TGTGCCAGCAGCTTAGAGGACACACGGTCACCCCTCCACTTT.